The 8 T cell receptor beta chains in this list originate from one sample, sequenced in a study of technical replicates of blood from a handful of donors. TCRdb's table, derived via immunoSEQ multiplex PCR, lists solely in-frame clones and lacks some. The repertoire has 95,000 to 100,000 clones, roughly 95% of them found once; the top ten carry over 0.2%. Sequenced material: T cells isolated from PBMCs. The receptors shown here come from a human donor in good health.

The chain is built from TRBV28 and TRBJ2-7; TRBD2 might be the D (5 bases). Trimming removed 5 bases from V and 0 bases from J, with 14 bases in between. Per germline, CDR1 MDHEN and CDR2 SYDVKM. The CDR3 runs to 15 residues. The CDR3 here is CASSPGGLSSYEQYF. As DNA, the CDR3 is TGTGCCAGCAGTCCCGGAGGCCTTAGCTCCTACGAGCAGTACTTC.

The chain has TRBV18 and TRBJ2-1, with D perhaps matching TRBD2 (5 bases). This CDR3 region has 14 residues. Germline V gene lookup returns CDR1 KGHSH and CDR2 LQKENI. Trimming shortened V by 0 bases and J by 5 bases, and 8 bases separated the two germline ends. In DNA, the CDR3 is TGTGCCAGCTCACCACCTAACGGGGACAATGAGCAGTTCTTC. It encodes CASSPPNGDNEQFF.

The CDR3 DNA is TGTGCCAGCAGTTTAGATGAGCAGGTACTGTTTTTT. It encodes CASSLDEQVLFF. This chain links TRBV6-5 with TRBJ1-4; D is ambiguous. Per the germline V gene, CDR1 is MNHEY and CDR2 is SVGAGI. The CDR3 spans 12 residues. V was clipped by 4 bases and J by 13 bases, with 13 bases between them.

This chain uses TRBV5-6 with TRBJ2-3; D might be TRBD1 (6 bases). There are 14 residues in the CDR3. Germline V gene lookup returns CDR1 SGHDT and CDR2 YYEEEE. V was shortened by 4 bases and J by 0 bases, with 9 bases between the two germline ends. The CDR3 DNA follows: TGTGCCAGCAGCGCGACAGGAAGCACAGATACGCAGTATTTT. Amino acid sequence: CASSATGSTDTQYF.

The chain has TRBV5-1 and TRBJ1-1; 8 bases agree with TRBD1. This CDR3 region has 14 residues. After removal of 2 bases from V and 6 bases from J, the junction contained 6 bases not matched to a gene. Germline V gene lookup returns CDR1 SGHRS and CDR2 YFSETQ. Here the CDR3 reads CASSLGQGGAEAFF. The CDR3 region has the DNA TGCGCCAGCAGCTTAGGACAGGGTGGGGCTGAAGCTTTCTTT.

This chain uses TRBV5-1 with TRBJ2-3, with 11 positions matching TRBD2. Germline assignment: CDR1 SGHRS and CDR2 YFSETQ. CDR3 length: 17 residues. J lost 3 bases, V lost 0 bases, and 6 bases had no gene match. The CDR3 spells CASSLGPLAGGTDTQYF. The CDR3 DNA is TGCGCCAGCAGCTTGGGACCTTTAGCGGGAGGGACAGATACGCAGTATTTT.

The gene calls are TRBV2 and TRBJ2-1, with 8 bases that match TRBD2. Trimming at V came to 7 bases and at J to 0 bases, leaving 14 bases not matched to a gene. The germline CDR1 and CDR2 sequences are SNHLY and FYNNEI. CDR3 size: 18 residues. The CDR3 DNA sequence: TGTGCCAGCATTCGGACCAGGGAGGCGGGAGGCTCCTACAATGAGCAGTTCTTC. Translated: CASIRTREAGGSYNEQFF.

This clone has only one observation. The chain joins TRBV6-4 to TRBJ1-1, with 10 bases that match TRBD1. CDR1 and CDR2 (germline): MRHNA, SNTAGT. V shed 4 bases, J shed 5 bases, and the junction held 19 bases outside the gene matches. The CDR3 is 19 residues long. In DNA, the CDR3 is TGTGCCAGCAGTGCGGCGGGAAAGGGGACAGGGGCCTTCGGGACTGAAGCTTTCTTT. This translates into CASSAAGKGTGAFGTEAFF.